This is a list of T cell receptor beta chains from one sample in a study of CD8 T cells in ankylosing spondylitis. Each CDR3 protein is one row after TCRdb ran MiXCR on the 5' RACE reads. The profile covers a few hundred thousand distinct CDR3 sequences, with approximately 10% appearing a single time and 8% to 9.5% taken by the ten largest. The sequenced sample was blood, either unsorted or a sorted T cell fraction (not recorded which). These TCRs come from a female donor with ankylosing spondylitis or in good health (not recorded which). The CDR3 runs from the conserved cysteine through the conserved F or W. The D gene is left open where the match is weak. Clone size is not always given. Where it is, it says once, few, many or a class for expanded clones.

CDR3nt	CDR3aa	v_gene	abundance	d_gene	len	j_gene
TGTGCCAGCAGCCAAGTGATTACTAGTTTCGATGAGCAGTTCTTC	CASSQVITSFDEQFF	TRBV3-1	-	-	15	TRBJ2-1
TGTGCCAGCAAAGTGGCCTACGAGCAGTACTTC	CASKVAYEQYF	TRBV2	many	-	11	TRBJ2-7
TGTGCCAGCAGTTTAATTCAGGGTAGGAGCAATCAGCCCCAGCATTTT	CASSLIQGRSNQPQHF	TRBV12-3/TRBV12-4	-	-	16	TRBJ1-5
TGTGCCAGCAGCTCCGGGACAGGGACTACTGGGGCCAACGTCCTGACTTTC	CASSSGTGTTGANVLTF	TRBV7-9	-	TRBD1	17	TRBJ2-6
TGTGCCAGCAGCCAATCCAGCTACCAGAACACCGGGGAGCTGTTTTTT	CASSQSSYQNTGELFF	TRBV3-1	many	-	16	TRBJ2-2
TGTGCCATCAGTGAGGGTCGCACCGGGGAGCTGTTTTTT	CAISEGRTGELFF	TRBV10-3	many	-	13	TRBJ2-2
TGTGCCAGCTCACCGGTGACGGGACAGGGGCATGAAAAACTGTTTTTT	CASSPVTGQGHEKLFF	TRBV18	-	TRBD1	16	TRBJ1-4
TGTGCCAGCAGCTTAGGGGTTGGGGTTGGCACAGATACGCAGTATTTT	CASSLGVGVGTDTQYF	TRBV7-2	-	-	16	TRBJ2-3
TGTGCCAGCAGGTTACAGGGTAGCACAGATACGCAGTATTTT	CASRLQGSTDTQYF	TRBV28	many	-	14	TRBJ2-3
TGTGCCAGCAGCTTAGCGCTAGCGGGAGGGCCTCATGAGCAGTTCTTC	CASSLALAGGPHEQFF	TRBV7-2	-	TRBD2	16	TRBJ2-1
TGTGCCAGCAGCGTATCCCAGGGGGGATTCTACGAGCAGTACTTC	CASSVSQGGFYEQYF	TRBV7-2	few	-	15	TRBJ2-7
TGCGCCAGCAGCTTGGTTGGCAGGGCGGAGACCCAGTACTTC	CASSLVGRAETQYF	TRBV5-1	-	-	14	TRBJ2-5
TGTGCCATCAGTGACCCAGGGGCTAATTCACCCCTCCACTTT	CAISDPGANSPLHF	TRBV10-3	many	-	14	TRBJ1-6
TGCGCCAGCAGCTTGGAGGGAATCTCCTACGAGCAGTACTTC	CASSLEGISYEQYF	TRBV5-1	many	-	14	TRBJ2-7
TGTGCCAGCAGTTCAATGTGGGGTCACCTTGGCTTTGGCTACACCTTC	CASSSMWGHLGFGYTF	TRBV12-3/TRBV12-4	many	-	16	TRBJ1-2
TGTGCCACCGTCGACCGGACAGGGGCCAACGAGCAGTACTTC	CATVDRTGANEQYF	TRBV6-2/TRBV6-3	many	TRBD1	14	TRBJ2-7
TGTGCCAGCAGCCAAGACGGGCGAGGCTCCTACAATGAGCAGTTCTTC	CASSQDGRGSYNEQFF	TRBV4-2	-	-	16	TRBJ2-1
TGCAGTGCTAGTCCGCAGTTGAACACCGGGGAGCTGTTTTTT	CSASPQLNTGELFF	TRBV20-1	many	-	14	TRBJ2-2
TGTGCCAGCAGTTACTGGACAGGAGCGAACACCGGGGAGCTGTTTTTT	CASSYWTGANTGELFF	TRBV6-5	-	TRBD1	16	TRBJ2-2
TGTGCCAGCAGCTTCCGGCCAGATACGCAGTATTTT	CASSFRPDTQYF	TRBV5-1	many	-	12	TRBJ2-3
TGTGCCAGCAGCCCCACCGGGCTAGCGGAACCCTACAATGAGCAGTTCTTC	CASSPTGLAEPYNEQFF	TRBV5-5	-	TRBD2	17	TRBJ2-1
TGTGCCAGCAGTGACCGCCAAAGTGGGAGTCCCTACAATGAGCAGTTCTTC	CASSDRQSGSPYNEQFF	TRBV6-4	many	-	17	TRBJ2-1
TGCGCCAGCAGTGAAGGACCACCTACGGATGAGCAGTTCTTC	CASSEGPPTDEQFF	TRBV5-1	-	-	14	TRBJ2-1
TGTGCCAGCAGTTTATTGTCCCAGAATCAGCCCCAGCATTTT	CASSLLSQNQPQHF	TRBV27	many	-	14	TRBJ1-5
TGCGCCAGCAGCTTGGCCTCTTCCTATGGCTACACCTTC	CASSLASSYGYTF	TRBV5-1	many	-	13	TRBJ1-2
TGTGCCAGCAGTGAGCTAGCGGGTGGACCCGATGAGCAGTTCTTC	CASSELAGGPDEQFF	TRBV6-4	many	TRBD2	15	TRBJ2-1
TGTGCCAGCTTGACTAGCGGGACGAACACCGGGGAGCTGTTTTTT	CASLTSGTNTGELFF	TRBV18	many	TRBD2	15	TRBJ2-2
TGTGCCAGCTCACCGATGACAGGGACCTCTGGGGCCAACGTCCTGACTTTC	CASSPMTGTSGANVLTF	TRBV18	many	TRBD1	17	TRBJ2-6
TGTGCCAGCAGGACAGGTTCGAGAAACACTGAAGCTTTCTTT	CASRTGSRNTEAFF	TRBV12-3/TRBV12-4	many	-	14	TRBJ1-1
TGTGCCAGTAGGGAGGGGGGATACACTGAAGCTTTCTTT	CASREGGYTEAFF	TRBV6-6	-	-	13	TRBJ1-1
TGTGCCAGCGAGGGGACTAGCAGGATAAAGGATTACGAGCAGTACTTC	CASEGTSRIKDYEQYF	TRBV28	many	TRBD2	16	TRBJ2-7
TGCGCCAGCAGCTCAGTCCAGTCAGGCGAAAAACTGTTTTTT	CASSSVQSGEKLFF	TRBV4-1	-	-	14	TRBJ1-4
TGTGCCAGCAGTTTGGGGGGACAGGGTTGGAGAAATAACGATCAGCCCCAGCATTTT	CASSLGGQGWRNNDQPQHF	TRBV28	-	TRBD1	19	TRBJ1-5
TGCGCCAGCAGCTTGGGGGGGACAGGGAATGGCTACACCTTC	CASSLGGTGNGYTF	TRBV5-1	many	TRBD1	14	TRBJ1-2
TGTGCCACCAGTGATGGCCCTGGCACAGATACGCAGTATTTT	CATSDGPGTDTQYF	TRBV24-1	-	-	14	TRBJ2-3
TGCAGTGCTAGGGGGACTACGGGCATTCAGTACTTC	CSARGTTGIQYF	TRBV20-1	many	TRBD2	12	TRBJ2-4
TGTGCCAGCAGATACACACCTCTAGTCTCCGAGCAGTACTTC	CASRYTPLVSEQYF	TRBV6-5	-	-	14	TRBJ2-7
TGCGCCAGCAGCACCCGGGACAGGGACCTAGAGGGGGCTGAAGCTTTCTTT	CASSTRDRDLEGAEAFF	TRBV5-1	-	TRBD1	17	TRBJ1-1
TGTGCCAGCAGCTATGGACAGAATTACTTTGAAAAACTGTTTTTT	CASSYGQNYFEKLFF	TRBV7-9	many	-	15	TRBJ1-4
TGTGCCAGCAGTTGGACCACCGGGGAGCTGTTTTTT	CASSWTTGELFF	TRBV28	few	-	12	TRBJ2-2
TGCGCCAGCAGCCAAGTGCTGCTAATGAACACTGAAGCTTTCTTT	CASSQVLLMNTEAFF	TRBV4-3	few	-	15	TRBJ1-1
TGCAGCGTTGAACACCCGGAGGGGGATGAAAAACTGTTTTTT	CSVEHPEGDEKLFF	TRBV29-1	many	-	14	TRBJ1-4
TGTGCCAGCGGCCAGTCCGAGACAGGGAGGAATGAGCAGTTCTTC	CASGQSETGRNEQFF	TRBV7-9	many	-	15	TRBJ2-1
TGTGCCAGCAGCTTGGGGCTCACTGAAGCTTTCTTT	CASSLGLTEAFF	TRBV5-6	many	-	12	TRBJ1-1
TGCGCCAGCAGCTCCGGGACCCTAGCCACAGATACGCAGTATTTT	CASSSGTLATDTQYF	TRBV5-1	few	-	15	TRBJ2-3
TGTGCCAGCAGCCCTATCAGGGGGCCAACGAACACCGGGGAGCTGTTTTTT	CASSPIRGPTNTGELFF	TRBV28	few	TRBD1	17	TRBJ2-2
TGTGCCAGCAGCTTGCCGCCCACAGATACGCAGTATTTT	CASSLPPTDTQYF	TRBV7-2	many	-	13	TRBJ2-3
TGCGCCAGCAGCTACCTAGACAGGGGCTACGAGCAGTACTTC	CASSYLDRGYEQYF	TRBV5-1	many	TRBD1	14	TRBJ2-7
TGTGCCAGCAGTTTTCGGGACGGACGCACAGATACGCAGTATTTT	CASSFRDGRTDTQYF	TRBV28	many	-	15	TRBJ2-3
TGTGCCATGGCCCCCGGGCCCCGCACAGATACGCAGTATTTT	CAMAPGPRTDTQYF	TRBV4-2	few	-	14	TRBJ2-3
TGCAGTGCTCAGGGTTGGGGGACGGGGGAGACCCAGTACTTC	CSAQGWGTGETQYF	TRBV20-1	many	-	14	TRBJ2-5
TGCAGTGCCGAACCACCGGGGATACGAGGCTACACCTTC	CSAEPPGIRGYTF	TRBV20-1	many	-	13	TRBJ1-2
TGTGCCAGCAGTTTAGAGGTGGGGGCTGAAGCTTTCTTT	CASSLEVGAEAFF	TRBV27	many	-	13	TRBJ1-1
TGTGCCAGCAGTTCTTGGCTGGACTATGGCTACACCTTC	CASSSWLDYGYTF	TRBV27	-	-	13	TRBJ1-2
TGTGCCAGCAGCTTAATGGGTCCGGGAAACACCATATATTTT	CASSLMGPGNTIYF	TRBV7-2	many	-	14	TRBJ1-3
TGTGCCAGCAGCTTAGTGACGGACTCTGGGGCCAACGTCCTGACTTTC	CASSLVTDSGANVLTF	TRBV7-2	many	-	16	TRBJ2-6
TGCAGTGCCACGGATGCAACTAATGAAAAACTGTTTTTT	CSATDATNEKLFF	TRBV20-1	many	-	13	TRBJ1-4